This T cell receptor beta chain was documented in a study of control samples from healthy donors and cancer patients. Germline V CDR1 and CDR2: SNHLY, FYNNEI. This CDR3 has 15 residues. V was clipped by 2 bases and J by 10 bases; unmatched bases: 11. TCRdb keeps only in-frame clones here, not all; method: immunoSEQ multiplex PCR. Of about 140,000 clones listed, roughly nine tenths are singletons. The chain links TRBV2 to TRBJ2-1, with 7 bases matching TRBD2. Material: blood. The receptor comes from a woman aged 25 to 39 in good health. Written as DNA, the CDR3 is TGTGCCAGCAGTGAACCGCTAGGGAGGGACGGAGAGCAGTTCTTC. Translating gives CASSEPLGRDGEQFF. Supplemented by reference TRBV2 and TRBJ2-1, the full variable domain reads EPEVTQTPSHQVTQMGQEVILRCVPISNHLYFYWYRQILGQKVEFLVSFYNNEISEKSEIFDDQFSVERPDGSNFTLKIRSTKLEDSAMYFCASSEPLGRDGEQFFGPGTRLTVL.